This TCR beta chain was retrieved from a study of cytomegalovirus exposure and HLA in healthy donors. Trimming took 3 bases from V and 4 from J; bases not matched to a gene: 7. This CDR3 region has 16 residues. CDR1 is SNHLY, CDR2 FYNNEI, per germline. Findings of the study overall: The authors later found most CMV-associated TCR beta chains appeared HLA-restricted. Common viral pathogens seemed to be connected with several of the most significant clusters, according to a later analysis. High specificity and sensitivity for cytomegalovirus status were reported for the classifier. A list of about 180 TCR beta chains associated with cytomegalovirus was given.

Points on this clone: The antigen is undetermined.

The PCR was carried out with 60 Vbeta primers and 13 Jbeta primers. Libraries were prepared by immunoSEQ multiplex PCR; TCRdb keeps only in-frame clonotypes and omits some of them. The sample holds over 100,000 clones, approximately 80% seen once. V gene TRBV2 combines with J gene TRBJ1-1; 11 bases align to TRBD1. Specimen: PBMCs. The receptor comes from a woman in her late teens or twenties in good health and CMV-seropositive. CDR3 sequence (DNA): TGTGCCAGCAGTGACCCTCCGGGACAGGGGGGCACTGAAGCTTTCTTT. The encoded protein is CASSDPPGQGGTEAFF. The full variable domain, rest sourced from reference TRBV2 and TRBJ1-1, is EPEVTQTPSHQVTQMGQEVILRCVPISNHLYFYWYRQILGQKVEFLVSFYNNEISEKSEIFDDQFSVERPDGSNFTLKIRSTKLEDSAMYFCASSDPPGQGGTEAFFGQGTRLTVV.